This entry lists 4 T cell receptor beta chains sequenced from one sample in a study of blood T cell repertoires in COVID-19. This table comes from immunoSEQ multiplex PCR, and its TCRdb copy is limited to in-frame clones, with some not included. The sample yields around 140,000 clones, 80% seen once. Material: peripheral blood. The receptors were sampled from an older man who had recovered from COVID-19.

This clone is a singleton in its sample. The chain recombines TRBV5-1 with TRBJ2-1; no clear D. CDR3 length: 17 residues. From germline, CDR1 is SGHRS and CDR2 YFSETQ. V dropped 4 bases and J dropped 0 bases, with 17 bases sitting between them. This CDR3 is CASSLTFEELSYNEQFF. The CDR3 DNA sequence: TGCGCCAGCAGCCTCACGTTCGAGGAGCTCTCCTACAATGAGCAGTTCTTC.

The rearrangement links TRBV19 to TRBJ2-3; TRBD2 aligns across 7 bases. The V segment lost 10 bases and the J segment 3 bases; nucleotides outside the gene matches: 10. CDR3 length: 14 amino acids. Germline assignment: CDR1 LNHDA and CDR2 SQIVND (reference sequence). CDR3 nucleotide sequence: TGTGCCACCCAACTAGCGCTGGAGACAGATACGCAGTATTTT. Translated, it gives CATQLALETDTQYF.

The chain couples TRBV5-1 to TRBJ2-6, with 7 bases lining up with TRBD2. The CDR3 is made up of 21 amino acids. J lost 2 bases, V lost 1 base, and 18 bases had no gene match. From germline, CDR1 is SGHRS and CDR2 YFSETQ. CDR3 nucleotides: TGCGCCAGCAGCTTGAGGATTCCCCCGGGATTCAGCGGGGCTGGGGCCAACGTCCTGACTTTC. Amino acid sequence: CASSLRIPPGFSGAGANVLTF.

The rearrangement links TRBV5-4 to TRBJ2-7, with TRBD1 matching 7 bases. The CDR3 spans 15 residues. V dropped 4 bases and J dropped 2; count of bases not matched to a gene: 9. Germline V lookup: CDR1 SGHNT, CDR2 YYREEE (reference sequence). In DNA form, the CDR3 reads TGTGCCAGCAGCGGCGGTAGGGGGCAAACCTACGAGCAGTACTTC. This encodes CASSGGRGQTYEQYF.